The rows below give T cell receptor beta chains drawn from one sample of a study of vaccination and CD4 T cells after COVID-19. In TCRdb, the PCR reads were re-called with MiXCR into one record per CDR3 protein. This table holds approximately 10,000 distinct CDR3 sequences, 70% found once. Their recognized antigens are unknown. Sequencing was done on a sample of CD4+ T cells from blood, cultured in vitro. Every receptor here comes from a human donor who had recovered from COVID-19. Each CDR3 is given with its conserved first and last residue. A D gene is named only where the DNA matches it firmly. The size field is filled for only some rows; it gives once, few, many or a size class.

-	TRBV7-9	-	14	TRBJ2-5	TGTGCCAGCAGCTTACAGGGCAGGGAGGAGACCCAGTACTTC	CASSLQGREETQYF
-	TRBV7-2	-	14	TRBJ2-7	TGTGCCAGCAGCTTAGAGGGATGGGGCCTCGAGCAGTACTTC	CASSLEGWGLEQYF
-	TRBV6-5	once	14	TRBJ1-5	TGTGCCAGCAGTTCGCCCCTTGGCAATCAGCCCCAGCATTTT	CASSSPLGNQPQHF
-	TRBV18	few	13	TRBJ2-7	TGTGCCAGCTCAGACAGTAAAGCCTACGAGCAGTACTTC	CASSDSKAYEQYF
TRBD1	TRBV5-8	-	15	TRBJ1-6	TGTGCCAGCAGCTTGGCGGGACAGGGGAATTCACCCCTCCACTTT	CASSLAGQGNSPLHF
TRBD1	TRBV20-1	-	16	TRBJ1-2	TGCAGTGCTTTAGATACCGGGACAGGGGGCGACTATGGCTACACCTTC	CSALDTGTGGDYGYTF
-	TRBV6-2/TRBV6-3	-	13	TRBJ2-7	TGTGCCAGCAGTTACCAGCGCTCCTACGAGCAGTACTTC	CASSYQRSYEQYF
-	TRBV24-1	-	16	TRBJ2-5	TGTGCCACCAGTGTAGTGTCCGGGCCAGCAATAGAGACCCAGTACTTC	CATSVVSGPAIETQYF
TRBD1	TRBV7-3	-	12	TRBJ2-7	TGTGCCAGCAGCACGGGACAGGGTGTTTCGTACTTC	CASSTGQGVSYF
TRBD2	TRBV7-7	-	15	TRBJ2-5	TGTGCCAGCAGCCCTGCCGGGGGGTTCCAAGAGACCCAGTACTTC	CASSPAGGFQETQYF
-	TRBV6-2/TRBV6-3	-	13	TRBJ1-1	TGTGCCAGCAGCTGGAGGGAGACGACTGAAGCTTTCTTT	CASSWRETTEAFF
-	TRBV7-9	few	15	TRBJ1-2	TGTGCCAGCAGCCGAAACCTACAGCTGAACTATGGCTACACCTTC	CASSRNLQLNYGYTF
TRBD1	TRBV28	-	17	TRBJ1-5	TGTGCCAGCAGTTTAGGACAGGGAGGGTATACCAATCAGCCCCAGCATTTT	CASSLGQGGYTNQPQHF
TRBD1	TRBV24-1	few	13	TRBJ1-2	TGTGCCACCAGTGATACCGACAGGGTTGGCTACACCTTC	CATSDTDRVGYTF
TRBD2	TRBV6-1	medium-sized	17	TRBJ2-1	TGTGCCAGCAGTGCGGGGTGGACTAGCGGGGCGTGGGATGAGCAGTTCTTC	CASSAGWTSGAWDEQFF
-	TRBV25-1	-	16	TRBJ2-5	TGTGCCAGCAGTGAAAGGGCTCCGGGCCCGGTGGAGACCCAGTACTTC	CASSERAPGPVETQYF
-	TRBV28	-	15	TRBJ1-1	TGTGCCAGCAGGACCTTCCGTCTCATGAACACTGAAGCTTTCTTT	CASRTFRLMNTEAFF
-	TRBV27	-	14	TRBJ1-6	TGTGCCAGCAGTCAACGAACAGGATCCTCACCCCTCCACTTT	CASSQRTGSSPLHF
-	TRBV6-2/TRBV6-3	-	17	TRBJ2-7	TGTGCCAGCAGTTACTCAGCAGGGGCCGGTAGGGGCTACGAGCAGTACTTC	CASSYSAGAGRGYEQYF
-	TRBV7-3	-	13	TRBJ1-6	TGTGCCAGCAGCTTAACAGATAATTCACCCCTCCACTTT	CASSLTDNSPLHF
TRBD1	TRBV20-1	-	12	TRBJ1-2	TGCAGTGCTAGTCAGGGGGCGGATGGCTACACCTTC	CSASQGADGYTF
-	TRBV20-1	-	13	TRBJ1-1	TGCAGTGCTAGATGGCAGGCTCCGACTGAAGCTTTCTTT	CSARWQAPTEAFF
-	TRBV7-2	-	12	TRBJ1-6	TGTGCCAGCAGCTTATATGACCGACCCCTCCACTTT	CASSLYDRPLHF
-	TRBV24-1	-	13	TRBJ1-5	TGTGCCACCAGTGATAACCACCGGGAAGCCCAGCATTTT	CATSDNHREAQHF
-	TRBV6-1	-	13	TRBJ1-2	TGTGCCAGCAGTGAAAGCGGGCCCTATGGCTACACCTTC	CASSESGPYGYTF
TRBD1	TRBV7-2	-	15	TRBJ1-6	TGTGCCAGCAGCTTAAACCGGGACAGGAATTCACCCCTCCACTTT	CASSLNRDRNSPLHF
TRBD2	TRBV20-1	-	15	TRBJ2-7	TGCAGTGCTAGAGATAGCGGGAGGGGGAGTCGAGAGCAGTACTTC	CSARDSGRGSREQYF
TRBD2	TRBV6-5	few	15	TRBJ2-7	TGTGCCAGCAGTTCGGCGCGGGAGGGCTCCTACGAGCAGTACTTC	CASSSAREGSYEQYF
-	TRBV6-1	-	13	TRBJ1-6	TGTGCCACCAGATTCAAGAACGATTCACCCCTCCACTTT	CATRFKNDSPLHF
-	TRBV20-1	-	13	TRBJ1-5	TGCAGTGCTAGCCGGGACACCCAGGGGCCCCAGCATTTT	CSASRDTQGPQHF
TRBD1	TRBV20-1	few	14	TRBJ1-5	TGCAGTGCTAGAGACACACAGGGGGATCAGCCCCAGCATTTT	CSARDTQGDQPQHF
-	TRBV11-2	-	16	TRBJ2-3	TGTGCCAGCAGCTTAGCCACGTTCGGCGTGACAGATACGCAGTATTTT	CASSLATFGVTDTQYF
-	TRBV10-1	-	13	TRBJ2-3	TGCGCCAGCACCCCAATGAGACCCGATACGCAGTATTTT	CASTPMRPDTQYF